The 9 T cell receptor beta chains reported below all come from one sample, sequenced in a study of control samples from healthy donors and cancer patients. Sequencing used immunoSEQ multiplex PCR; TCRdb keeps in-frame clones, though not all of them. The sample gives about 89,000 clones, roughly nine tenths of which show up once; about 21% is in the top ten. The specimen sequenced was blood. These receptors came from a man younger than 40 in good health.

CDR3 sequence reads: CASSSTRGQGAGETGELFF. In DNA, the CDR3 is TGTGCCAGCAGTTCGACACGGGGGCAGGGGGCCGGCGAGACCGGGGAGCTGTTTTTT. The gene calls are TRBV7-9 and TRBJ2-2; 8 nucleotides align to TRBD1. Germline V CDR1 and CDR2: SEHNR, FQNEAQ (reference sequence). The CDR3 length is 19 residues. Unmatched junction bases numbered 20, after V lost 6 bases and J lost 5 bases.

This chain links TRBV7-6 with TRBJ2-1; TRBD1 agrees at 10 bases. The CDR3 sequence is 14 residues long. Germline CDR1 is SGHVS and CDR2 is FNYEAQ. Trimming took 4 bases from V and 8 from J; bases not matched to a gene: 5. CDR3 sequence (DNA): TGTGCCAGCAGCTCTCGGACAGGGGGGCATGAGCAGTTCTTC. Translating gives CASSSRTGGHEQFF.

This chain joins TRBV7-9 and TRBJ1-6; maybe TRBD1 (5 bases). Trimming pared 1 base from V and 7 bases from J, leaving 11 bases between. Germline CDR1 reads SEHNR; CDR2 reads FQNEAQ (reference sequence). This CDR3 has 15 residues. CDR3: CASSLVGGTNSPLHF. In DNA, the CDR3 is TGTGCCAGCAGCTTAGTGGGGGGTACGAATTCACCCCTCCACTTT.

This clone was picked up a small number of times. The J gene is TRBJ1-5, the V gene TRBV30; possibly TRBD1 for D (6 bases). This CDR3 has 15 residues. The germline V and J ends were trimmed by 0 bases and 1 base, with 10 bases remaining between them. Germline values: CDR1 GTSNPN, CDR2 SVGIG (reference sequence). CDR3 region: CAWSVGGPSNQPQHF. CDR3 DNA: TGTGCCTGGAGTGTGGGGGGGCCGAGCAATCAGCCCCAGCATTTT.

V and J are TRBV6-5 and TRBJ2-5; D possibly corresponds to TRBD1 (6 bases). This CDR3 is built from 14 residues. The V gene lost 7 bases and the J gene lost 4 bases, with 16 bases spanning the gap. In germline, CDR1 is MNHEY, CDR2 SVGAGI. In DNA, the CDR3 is TGTGCCAGCACCCCGGCGGACAGACTAGAGACCCAGTACTTC. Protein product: CASTPADRLETQYF.

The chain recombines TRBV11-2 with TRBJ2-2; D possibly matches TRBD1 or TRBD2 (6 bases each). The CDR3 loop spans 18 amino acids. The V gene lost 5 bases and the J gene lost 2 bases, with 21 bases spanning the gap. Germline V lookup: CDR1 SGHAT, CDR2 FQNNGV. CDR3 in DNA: TGTGCCAGCAGCCCCTCAATTGGTGGGGGGCTAAACACCGGGGAGCTGTTTTTT. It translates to CASSPSIGGGLNTGELFF.

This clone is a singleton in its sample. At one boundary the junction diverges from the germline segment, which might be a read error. The CDR3 DNA sequence: TGTGCCAGCTCACCGAGACAGGGGGCGGTCTTC. Protein product: CASSPRQGAVF. V gene TRBV18 combines with J gene TRBJ1-2, with 10 bases lining up with TRBD1. Germline-derived CDR1 and CDR2 are KGHSH and LQKENI. The CDR3 runs to 11 residues. The full variable domain, completed using reference TRBV18 and TRBJ1-2, is NAGVMQNPRHLVRRRGQEARLRCSPMKGHSHVYWYRQLPEEGLKFMVYLQKENIIDESGMPKERFSAEFPKEGPSILRIQQVVRGDSAAYFCASSPRQGAVFGSGTRLTVV.

The CDR3 sequence: CASSSRGLNSGNTIYF. In DNA form, the CDR3 reads TGTGCCAGCAGCTCCAGGGGCCTAAACTCTGGAAACACCATATATTTT. V gene TRBV11-2 combines with J gene TRBJ1-3; D is perhaps TRBD1 (6 bases). CDR1 is SGHAT and CDR2 is FQNNGV in the germline V gene. The CDR3 runs to 16 residues. V lost 4 bases and J lost 0, with 13 bases in between.

CDR3 bases: TGTGCCACCAGTGATTTCCAAGCGGGAGGCTACACCTTC. It codes for CATSDFQAGGYTF. This sequence joins TRBV24-1 and TRBJ1-2; D remains unclear. The CDR3 has 13 amino acids. Germline loops: CDR1 KGHDR, CDR2 SFDVKD. The V end was cut by 1 base, the J end by 8 bases, with 10 bases between.